Sequencing of this T cell receptor beta chain was carried out in a study of blood T cell repertoires in COVID-19. V trimming: 5 bases; J trimming: 0 bases; junction bases outside the gene matches: 9. This CDR3 has 18 residues. The V gene's germline CDR1 is LNHDA and CDR2 SQIVND (reference sequence). Profiling relied on immunoSEQ multiplex PCR, and the TCRdb table lists in-frame clones only, not all of them. The data contain 110,000 to 150,000 clones, around 87% of them seen just once; the ten biggest clones take up 5.4%. This clone showed up just once. Input material: peripheral blood. The receptor was derived from a human donor in a cohort sampled during active COVID-19. This chain connects TRBV19 to TRBJ1-4; 10 nucleotides line up with TRBD1. CDR3 in amino acids: CASSLRDRGLATNEKLFF. The CDR3 DNA is TGTGCCAGTAGTCTCCGGGACAGGGGCCTAGCAACTAATGAAAAACTGTTTTTT.